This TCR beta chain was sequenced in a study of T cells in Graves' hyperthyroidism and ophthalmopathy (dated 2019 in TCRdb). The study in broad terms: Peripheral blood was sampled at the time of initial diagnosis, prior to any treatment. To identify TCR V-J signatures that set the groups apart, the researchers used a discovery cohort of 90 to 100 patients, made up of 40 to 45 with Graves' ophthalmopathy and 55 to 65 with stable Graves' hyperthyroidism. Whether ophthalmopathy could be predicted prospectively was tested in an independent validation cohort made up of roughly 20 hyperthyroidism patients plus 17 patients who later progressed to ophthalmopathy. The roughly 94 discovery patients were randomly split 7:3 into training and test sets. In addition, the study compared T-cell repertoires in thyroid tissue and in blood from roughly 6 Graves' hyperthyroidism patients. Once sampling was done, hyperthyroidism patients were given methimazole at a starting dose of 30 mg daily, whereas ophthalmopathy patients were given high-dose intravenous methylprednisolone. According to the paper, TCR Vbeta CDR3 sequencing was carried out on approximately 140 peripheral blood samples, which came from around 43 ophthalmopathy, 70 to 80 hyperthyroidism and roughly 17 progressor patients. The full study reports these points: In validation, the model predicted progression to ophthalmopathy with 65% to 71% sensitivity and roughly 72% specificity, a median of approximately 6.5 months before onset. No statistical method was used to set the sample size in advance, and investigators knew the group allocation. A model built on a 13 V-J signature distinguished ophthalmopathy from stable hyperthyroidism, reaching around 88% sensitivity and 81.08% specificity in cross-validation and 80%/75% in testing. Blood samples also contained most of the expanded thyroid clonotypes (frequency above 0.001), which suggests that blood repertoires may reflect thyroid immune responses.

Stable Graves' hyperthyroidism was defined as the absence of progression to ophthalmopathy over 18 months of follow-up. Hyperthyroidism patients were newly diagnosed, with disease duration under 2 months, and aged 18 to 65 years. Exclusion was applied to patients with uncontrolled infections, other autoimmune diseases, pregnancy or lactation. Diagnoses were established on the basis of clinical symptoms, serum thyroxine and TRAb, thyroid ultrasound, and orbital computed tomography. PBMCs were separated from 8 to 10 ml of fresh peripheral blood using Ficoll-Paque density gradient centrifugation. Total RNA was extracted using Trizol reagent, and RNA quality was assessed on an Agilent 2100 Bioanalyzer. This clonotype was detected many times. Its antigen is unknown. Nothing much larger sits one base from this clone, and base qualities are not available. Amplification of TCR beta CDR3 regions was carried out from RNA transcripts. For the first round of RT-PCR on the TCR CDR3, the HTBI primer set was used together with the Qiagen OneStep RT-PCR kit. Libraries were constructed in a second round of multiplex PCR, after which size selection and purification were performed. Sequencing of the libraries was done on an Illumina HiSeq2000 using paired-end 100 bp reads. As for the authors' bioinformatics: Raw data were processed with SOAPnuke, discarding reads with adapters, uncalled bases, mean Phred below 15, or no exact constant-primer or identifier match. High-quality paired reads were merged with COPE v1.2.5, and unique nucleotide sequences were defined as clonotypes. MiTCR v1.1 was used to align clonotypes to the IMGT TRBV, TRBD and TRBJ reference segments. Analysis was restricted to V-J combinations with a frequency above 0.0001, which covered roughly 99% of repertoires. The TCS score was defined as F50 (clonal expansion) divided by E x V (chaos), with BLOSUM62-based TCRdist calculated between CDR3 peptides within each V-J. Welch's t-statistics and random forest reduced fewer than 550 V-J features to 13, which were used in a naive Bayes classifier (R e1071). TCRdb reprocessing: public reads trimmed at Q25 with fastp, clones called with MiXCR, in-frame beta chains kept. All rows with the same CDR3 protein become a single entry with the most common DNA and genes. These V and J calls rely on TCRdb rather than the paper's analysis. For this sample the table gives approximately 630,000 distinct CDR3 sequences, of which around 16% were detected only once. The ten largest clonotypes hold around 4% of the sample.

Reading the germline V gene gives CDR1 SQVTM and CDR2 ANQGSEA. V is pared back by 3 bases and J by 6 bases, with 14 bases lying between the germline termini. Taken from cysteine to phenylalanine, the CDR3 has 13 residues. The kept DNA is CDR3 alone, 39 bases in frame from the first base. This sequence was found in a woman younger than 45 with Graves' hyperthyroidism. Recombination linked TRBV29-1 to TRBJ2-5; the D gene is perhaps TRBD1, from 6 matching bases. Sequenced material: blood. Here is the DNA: TGCAGCGTTGACCCGACAGGCTGGAAGACCCAGTACTTC. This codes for CSVDPTGWKTQYF.